Below, 11 T cell receptor beta chains from the same sample are listed, as sequenced in a study of memory CD4+ T cells and cytomegalovirus serostatus. The sort gate was single viable CD3+CD4+CD8-CD45RO+ cells for memory CD4+ T cells. Using immunoSEQ multiplex PCR, the repertoire was profiled, and TCRdb retains in-frame clones only, with some absent. Among around 40,000 clones listed, roughly four fifths were seen once. Sequenced input: memory CD4+ T cells from blood. These receptors all stem from an adult in good health and CMV-seronegative.

This clone has a handful of counts. The rearrangement links TRBV6-5 to TRBJ1-6; maybe TRBD1 (6 bases). V lost 6 bases to trimming and J lost 7 bases, with 10 bases between them. This CDR3 spans 13 amino acids. CDR1 and CDR2 (germline): MNHEY, SVGAGI. CDR3: CASRRQENSPLHF. The CDR3 coding sequence is TGTGCCAGCAGGCGACAGGAAAATTCACCCCTCCACTTT.

The chain joins TRBV25-1 to TRBJ1-4, with D perhaps matching TRBD1 (6 bases). Trimming removed 6 bases at V and 7 bases at J, with 15 bases between. Germline V gene lookup returns CDR1 MGHDK and CDR2 SYGVNS. This CDR3 region has 14 residues. CDR3 DNA: TGTGCCAGCAGCCCTGGGGGGCGGATTGAAAAACTGTTTTTT. Translating gives CASSPGGRIEKLFF.

The table lists this clone with a count of one. The J gene is TRBJ1-4, the V gene TRBV7-6, with D uncertain. The CDR3 sequence is 16 residues long. Germline loops: CDR1 SGHVS, CDR2 FNYEAQ. V lost 1 base and J lost 7, with 16 bases in between. CDR3 in DNA: TGTGCCAGCAGCTTAGAAGGAAGGGCCTCAGGTGAAAAACTGTTTTTT. Its translation is CASSLEGRASGEKLFF. The full variable domain, with the rest looked up from reference TRBV7-6 and TRBJ1-4, is GAGVSQSPRYKVTKRGQDVALRCDPISGHVSLYWYRQALGQGPEFLTYFNYEAQQDKSGLPNDRFSAERPEGSISTLTIQRTEQRDSAMYRCASSLEGRASGEKLFFGSGTQLSVL.

V and J are TRBV7-2 and TRBJ2-2; 11 nucleotides agree with TRBD2. The CDR3 has 15 residues. Trimming took 9 bases from V and 4 from J; bases not matched to a gene: 7. CDR1 is SGHTA and CDR2 is FQGNSA in the germline V gene. The CDR3 loop reads CASHSGGVITGELFF. The DNA of the CDR3 is TGTGCCAGTCATAGCGGGGGGGTTATCACCGGGGAGCTGTTTTTT.

V and J are TRBV9 and TRBJ1-5, with D possibly matching TRBD1 (6 bases). Per germline, CDR1 SGDLS and CDR2 YYNGEE. The CDR3 contains 11 residues. The V gene lost 4 bases and the J gene lost 11 bases, with 10 bases spanning the gap. CDR3 DNA: TGTGCCAGCAGCTTCCAGGGGTCCCAGCATTTT. The encoded protein is CASSFQGSQHF.

The V and J genes are TRBV10-1 and TRBJ1-2, with 9 bases matching TRBD1. CDR1 is WNHNN and CDR2 is SYGVQD in the germline V gene (reference sequence). The trim removed 3 bases at V and 4 bases at J, leaving 3 bases unmatched. This CDR3 spans 14 amino acids. The CDR3 sequence: CASSDGQGSYGYTF. The DNA of the CDR3 is TGCGCCAGCAGTGACGGACAGGGGAGCTATGGCTACACCTTC.

The V and J genes are TRBV27 and TRBJ1-1, with D possibly matching TRBD1 (5 bases). V was cut by 5 bases and J by 3 bases, with 13 bases left in between. The length of the CDR3 is 14 residues. In germline, CDR1 is MNHEY, CDR2 SMNVEV (reference sequence). CDR3 nucleotides: TGTGCCAGCAGTGCAGACAGCACCTACACTGAAGCTTTCTTT. This sequence encodes CASSADSTYTEAFF.

V and J are TRBV9 and TRBJ1-1; 7 positions agree with TRBD1. Trimming took 0 bases from V and 5 from J; bases not matched to a gene: 7. Germline lookup yields CDR1 SGDLS and CDR2 YYNGEE. This CDR3 contains 15 residues. The CDR3: CASSVDSIQGTEAFF. The CDR3 DNA reads as TGTGCCAGCAGCGTAGACTCCATACAGGGGACTGAAGCTTTCTTT. Based on the CDR3 plus reference TRBV9 and TRBJ1-1, the full variable domain is DSGVTQTPKHLITATGQRVTLRCSPRSGDLSVYWYQQSLDQGLQFLIQYYNGEERAKGNILERFSAQQFPDLHSELNLSSLELGDSALYFCASSVDSIQGTEAFFGQGTRLTVV.

This clone was observed a few times. DNA for the CDR3: TGTGCCAGTAGTCCCTCTGGACAGGGGGGCACTGAAGCTTTCTTT. This sequence encodes CASSPSGQGGTEAFF. V is TRBV19 and J is TRBJ1-1, with 10 bases fitting TRBD1. Unmatched junction bases numbered 7, after V lost 5 bases and J lost 4 bases. Germline loops: CDR1 LNHDA, CDR2 SQIVND (reference sequence). The CDR3 is 15 residues long.

This chain joins TRBV18 and TRBJ1-1; D is unresolved. The CDR3 extends over 16 amino acids. V lost 1 base and J lost 2, with 14 bases in between. Looked up from germline, CDR1 is KGHSH and CDR2 is LQKENI. In DNA form, the CDR3 reads TGTGCCAGCTCACCACGCCAGCAAGACCCAAACACTGAAGCTTTCTTT. Translating gives CASSPRQQDPNTEAFF.

The V gene is TRBV19, the J gene TRBJ1-1; D might be TRBD1 (6 bases). The V and J ends lost 5 bases and 9 bases respectively, with 16 bases between them. CDR1 is LNHDA, CDR2 SQIVND, per germline (reference sequence). CDR3 length equals 13 residues. The CDR3 is CASSPPQGRKAFF. The DNA for the CDR3 is TGTGCCAGTAGTCCCCCGCAGGGGCGAAAAGCTTTCTTT.